Detailed here is one T cell receptor (beta chain). Its matching antigen is unknown. Trimming removed 2 bases from V and 7 bases from J, with 18 bases in between. CDR1 is SEHNR and CDR2 is FQNEAQ in the germline V gene (reference sequence). The CDR3 is 15 amino acids. These data are taken from a study of T-cell reconstitution after alpha-beta-depleted transplantation in children. Unique molecular identifiers were used in preparing the TCRbeta library. MiXCR, applied by TCRdb to the PCR reads, yields one record per CDR3 protein. The sample lists some 600,000 distinct CDR3 sequences; 13% were seen once. Study findings and constraints: Surviving recipient T cells and thymic progenitors underlay high day-60 TCRbeta diversity in some patients. A year had passed since transplant, and T-cell counts and diversity by then came mostly from newly produced T cells. Where alpha-beta T cells came from about two months after transplant was reportedly several hundred expanded graft clones.

Source: PBMCs, mostly from graft donor cells, taken 360 days after TCRalphabeta/CD19-depleted stem cell transplant. The source is a male patient between 10 and 17 years old who had a stem cell transplant for acute myeloid leukemia, so the T cells may come from the graft donor. The chain combines TRBV7-9 with TRBJ2-7; D is unresolved. CDR3 bases: TGTGCCAGCAGCTTATTACCCCTAGTTCTTGAAGAGCAGTACTTC. It encodes CASSLLPLVLEEQYF.